This T cell receptor (beta chain) is from a study of shared clonotypes between healthy human individuals. Study in general: The donor pool was made up of two women and a few men aged 18 to 49. Each donor's CD4 naive and CD4 memory cells filled three plates apiece, CD8 naive two, and CD8 memory one. Study outcomes and limitations: Naive subsets, compared against memory subsets, generally had larger estimated richness values. With four donors compared, 4% to 5.5% of naive CD4 clonotypes were shared.

Libraries were prepared by immunoSEQ multiplex PCR; TCRdb keeps only in-frame clonotypes and omits some of them. This sample has over 2 million clones, with roughly 90% found just once. CDR1 is SGHTA, CDR2 FQGNSA, per germline. V lost 5 bases, J lost 6 bases, and 13 bases lay in between. The CDR3 loop spans 14 amino acids. As to this clone: The antigen remains undetermined.

The chain has TRBV7-2 and TRBJ2-2; D ambiguous. This receptor was taken from a man aged 18 to 29 in good health. Some clones in this sample may be carry-over from other donors' samples. The sequenced sample consisted of naive CD4+ T cells from PBMCs. This sample's subset: CD45RA+ positively selected. The CDR3 sequence: CASSAILGAGELFF. The CDR3 DNA is TGTGCCAGCAGCGCCATTCTGGGTGCCGGGGAGCTGTTTTTT.